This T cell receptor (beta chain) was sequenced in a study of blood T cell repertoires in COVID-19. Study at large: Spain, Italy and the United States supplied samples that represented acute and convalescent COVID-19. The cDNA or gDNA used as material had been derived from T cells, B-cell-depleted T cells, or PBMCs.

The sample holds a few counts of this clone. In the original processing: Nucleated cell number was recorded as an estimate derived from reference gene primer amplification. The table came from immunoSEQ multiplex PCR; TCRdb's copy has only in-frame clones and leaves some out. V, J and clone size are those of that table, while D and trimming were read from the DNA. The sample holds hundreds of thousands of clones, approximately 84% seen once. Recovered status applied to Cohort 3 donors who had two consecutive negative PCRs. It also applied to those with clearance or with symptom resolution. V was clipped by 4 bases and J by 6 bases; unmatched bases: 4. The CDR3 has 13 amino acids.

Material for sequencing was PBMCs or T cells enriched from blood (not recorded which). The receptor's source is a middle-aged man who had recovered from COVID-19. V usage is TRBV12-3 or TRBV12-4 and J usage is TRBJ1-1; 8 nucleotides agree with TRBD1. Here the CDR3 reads CASSSHRGSEAFF. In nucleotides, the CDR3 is TGTGCCAGCAGTTCCCACAGGGGGTCTGAAGCTTTCTTT.